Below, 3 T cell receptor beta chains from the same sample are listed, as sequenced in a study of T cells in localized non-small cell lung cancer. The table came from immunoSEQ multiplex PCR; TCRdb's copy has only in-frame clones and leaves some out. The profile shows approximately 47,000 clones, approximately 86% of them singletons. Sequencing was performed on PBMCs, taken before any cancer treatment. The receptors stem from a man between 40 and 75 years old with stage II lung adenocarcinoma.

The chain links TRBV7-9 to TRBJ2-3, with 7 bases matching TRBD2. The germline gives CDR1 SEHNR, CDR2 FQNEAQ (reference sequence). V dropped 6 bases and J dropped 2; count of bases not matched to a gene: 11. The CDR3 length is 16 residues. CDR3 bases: TGTGCCAGCAGGCCGGGAAGTAGCGGGTACACAGATACGCAGTATTTT. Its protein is CASRPGSSGYTDTQYF.

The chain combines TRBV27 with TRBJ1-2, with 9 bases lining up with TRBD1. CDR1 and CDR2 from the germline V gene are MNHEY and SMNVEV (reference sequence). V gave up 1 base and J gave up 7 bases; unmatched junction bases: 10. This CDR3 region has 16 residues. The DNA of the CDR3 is TGTGCCAGCAGTTTATTCCCCCTCACGGGACAGGGTGGCTACACCTTC. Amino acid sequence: CASSLFPLTGQGGYTF.

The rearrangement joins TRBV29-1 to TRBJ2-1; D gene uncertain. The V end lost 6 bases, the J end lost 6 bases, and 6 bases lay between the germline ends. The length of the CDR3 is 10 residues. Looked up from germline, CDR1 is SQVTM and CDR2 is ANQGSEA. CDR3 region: CSVGVNEQFF. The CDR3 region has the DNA TGCAGCGTCGGTGTCAATGAGCAGTTCTTC.